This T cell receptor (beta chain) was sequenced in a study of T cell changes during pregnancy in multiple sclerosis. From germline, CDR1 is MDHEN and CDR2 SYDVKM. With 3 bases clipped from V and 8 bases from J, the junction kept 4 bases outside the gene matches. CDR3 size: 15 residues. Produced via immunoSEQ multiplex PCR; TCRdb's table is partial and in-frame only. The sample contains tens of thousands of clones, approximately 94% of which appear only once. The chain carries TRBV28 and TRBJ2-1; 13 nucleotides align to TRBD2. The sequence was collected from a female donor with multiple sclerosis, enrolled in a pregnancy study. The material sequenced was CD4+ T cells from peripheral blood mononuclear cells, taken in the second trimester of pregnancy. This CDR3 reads CASSLGGLAGDEQFF. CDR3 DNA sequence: TGTGCCAGCAGTTTGGGTGGACTAGCGGGAGATGAGCAGTTCTTC.